The 5 T cell receptor beta chains below all came from one sample that was sequenced in a study of OX40 agonist ivuxolimab in advanced cancers. The assay was immunoSEQ multiplex PCR, and TCRdb's table has in-frame clones only and misses some. The table shows some 34,000 clones, with about 81% occurring only once. Sequencing used CD4+ or CD8+ T cells sorted from blood, obtained in a trial of the OX40 agonist ivuxolimab. The receptor set was obtained from an adult with an advanced solid tumor such as melanoma, head and neck, liver or kidney cancer.

The chain carries TRBV10-1 and TRBJ2-5; TRBD2 might be the D (6 bases). Germline CDR1 is WNHNN and CDR2 is SYGVQD (reference sequence). The CDR3 is made up of 14 amino acids. V was pared by 3 bases and J by 0 bases, with 8 bases between. This CDR3 reads CASSDGGNQETQYF. CDR3 nucleotides: TGCGCCAGCAGTGATGGGGGGAACCAAGAGACCCAGTACTTC.

The chain links TRBV18 to TRBJ2-3; D uncertain. Germline assignment: CDR1 KGHSH and CDR2 LQKENI. The CDR3 consists of 16 residues. V lost 5 bases to trimming and J lost 2 bases, with 17 bases between them. The CDR3 sequence: CASSKSAASDTDTQYF. The CDR3 region has the DNA TGTGCCAGCTCAAAAAGTGCTGCTTCAGACACAGATACGCAGTATTTT.

This sequence joins TRBV18 and TRBJ1-4, with D unclear. This CDR3 is built from 16 residues. V lost 3 bases to trimming and J lost 1 base, with 12 bases between them. Germline V lookup: CDR1 KGHSH, CDR2 LQKENI. The CDR3 nucleotides read TGTGCCAGCTCACCCACGGCGGGAAGAACTAATGAAAAACTGTTTTTT. Protein product: CASSPTAGRTNEKLFF.

This chain joins TRBV9 and TRBJ1-2; weak D call: TRBD1 (5 bases). V was shortened by 4 bases and J by 5 bases, with 18 bases between the two germline ends. Germline CDR1 and CDR2: SGDLS and YYNGEE. The CDR3 runs 15 residues. The CDR3 nucleotides are TGTGCCAGCAGCCCCCAACAGGACCGCATTTATGGCTACACCTTC. Translating gives CASSPQQDRIYGYTF. The full variable domain, completed using reference TRBV9 and TRBJ1-2, is DSGVTQTPKHLITATGQRVTLRCSPRSGDLSVYWYQQSLDQGLQFLIQYYNGEERAKGNILERFSAQQFPDLHSELNLSSLELGDSALYFCASSPQQDRIYGYTFGSGTRLTVV.

This clone was recorded once. The chain joins TRBV7-8 to TRBJ2-5, with 8 positions matching TRBD2. CDR3 length: 15 residues. V was pared by 6 bases and J by 5 bases, with 11 bases of the junction left unmatched. The germline V gene encodes CDR1 SGHVS and CDR2 FQNEAQ. CDR3 region: CASRLGRVTPETQYF. CDR3 nucleotides: TGTGCCAGCAGACTCGGGAGGGTTACCCCGGAGACCCAGTACTTC.